Described below is a single TCR beta chain sequence and its context. The antigen is undetermined. The assay was immunoSEQ multiplex PCR, and TCRdb's table has in-frame clones only and misses some. The data contain 60,000 to 75,000 clones, approximately 90% of them seen just once; the ten biggest clones take up approximately 4%. These data originate in a study of OX40 agonist ivuxolimab in advanced cancers. At the level of the study: As their treatment, patients were administered ivuxolimab, an agonistic anti-OX40 (CD134) antibody. Among those treated, three patients had partial responses, one with hepatocellular carcinoma and two with cutaneous melanoma.

Study-wide results and caveats: Part of the nonresponder group also had normalized T-cell clonal expansion that was low.

The length of the CDR3 is 14 residues. Trimming removed 2 bases at V and 0 bases at J, with 8 bases between. The V gene's germline CDR1 is SGHRS and CDR2 YFSETQ. This clonotype was obtained from an adult with an advanced solid tumor such as melanoma, head and neck, liver or kidney cancer. The rearrangement joins TRBV5-1 to TRBJ2-5, with D maybe TRBD1 (5 bases). Specimen: CD4+ or CD8+ T cells sorted from blood, collected in a trial of the OX40 agonist ivuxolimab. Here the CDR3 DNA reads TGCGCCAGCAGCTTAGGGGCACACCAAGAGACCCAGTACTTC. It specifies CASSLGAHQETQYF.